This TCR beta chain was sequenced in a study of T cell responses to AZD1222 COVID-19 vaccine. This CDR3 is 13 amino acids long. Germline CDR1 SGHRS, CDR2 YFSETQ. V dropped 8 bases and J dropped 7 bases, with 17 bases sitting between them. Study-level results: The study found vaccine-associated CD4 TCRs spanning spike, dominant at 160-218 and 743-854.

The assay was immunoSEQ multiplex PCR, and TCRdb's table has in-frame clones only and misses some. Among around 94,000 clones, approximately 90% were seen once, and the ten largest hold 15% to 20%. As to this clone: Its antigen is unidentified.

The specimen was peripheral blood, collected on day 0 of AZD1222 vaccination. The chain couples TRBV5-1 to TRBJ2-3, with a weak D call TRBD2 (6 bases). This TCR came from an adult in good health. Here the CDR3 reads CASATLGGNTQYF. CDR3 in DNA: TGCGCCAGTGCCACCCTCGGCGGGAATACGCAGTATTTT.